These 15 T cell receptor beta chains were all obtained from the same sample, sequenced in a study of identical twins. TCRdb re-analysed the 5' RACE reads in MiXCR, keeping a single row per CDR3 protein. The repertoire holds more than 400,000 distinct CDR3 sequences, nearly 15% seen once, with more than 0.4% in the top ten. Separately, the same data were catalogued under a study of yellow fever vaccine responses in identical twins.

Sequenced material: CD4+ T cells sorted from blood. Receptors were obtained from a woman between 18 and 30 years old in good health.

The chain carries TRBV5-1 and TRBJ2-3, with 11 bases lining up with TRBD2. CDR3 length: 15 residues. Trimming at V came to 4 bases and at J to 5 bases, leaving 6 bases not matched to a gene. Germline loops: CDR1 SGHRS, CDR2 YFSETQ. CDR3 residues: CASSNPGTSGDTQYF. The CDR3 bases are TGCGCCAGCAGCAACCCCGGGACTAGCGGAGATACGCAGTATTTT.

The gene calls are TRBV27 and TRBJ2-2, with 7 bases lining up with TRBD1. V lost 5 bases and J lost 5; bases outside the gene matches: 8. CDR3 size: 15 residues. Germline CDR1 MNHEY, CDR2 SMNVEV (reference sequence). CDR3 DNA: TGTGCCAGCAGTATTGGACAGGCTATAACCGGGGAGCTGTTTTTT. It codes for CASSIGQAITGELFF.

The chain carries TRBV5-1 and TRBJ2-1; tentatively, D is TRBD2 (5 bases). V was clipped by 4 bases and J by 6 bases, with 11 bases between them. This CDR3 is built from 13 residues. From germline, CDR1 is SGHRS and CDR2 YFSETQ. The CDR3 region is CASSRDTSNEQFF. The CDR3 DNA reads TGCGCCAGCAGCCGAGACACTAGCAATGAGCAGTTCTTC.

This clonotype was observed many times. The CDR3 bases are TGTGCCAGCAGTCTGGACAGGAGGAATGGCTACACCTTC. Translated, it gives CASSLDRRNGYTF. This chain links TRBV12-3 or TRBV12-4 with TRBJ1-2; the match to TRBD1 covers 7 bases. CDR3 size: 13 residues. Losses at the gene ends were 5 bases for V and 6 bases for J; bases not matched to a gene: 6.

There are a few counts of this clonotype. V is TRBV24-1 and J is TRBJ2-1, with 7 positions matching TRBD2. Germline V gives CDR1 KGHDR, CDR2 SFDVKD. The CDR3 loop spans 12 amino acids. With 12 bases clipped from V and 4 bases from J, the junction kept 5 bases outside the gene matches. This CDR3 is CAFLAGYNEQFF. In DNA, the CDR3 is TGTGCCTTTTTAGCGGGTTACAATGAGCAGTTCTTC.

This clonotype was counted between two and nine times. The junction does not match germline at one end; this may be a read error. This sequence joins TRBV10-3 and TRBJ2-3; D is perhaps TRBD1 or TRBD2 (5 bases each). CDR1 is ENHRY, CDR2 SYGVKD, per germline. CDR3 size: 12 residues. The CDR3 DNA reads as TGTGCCATCAGTGAGTCCGTCAATCCGGGGCATTTT. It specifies CAISESVNPGHF.

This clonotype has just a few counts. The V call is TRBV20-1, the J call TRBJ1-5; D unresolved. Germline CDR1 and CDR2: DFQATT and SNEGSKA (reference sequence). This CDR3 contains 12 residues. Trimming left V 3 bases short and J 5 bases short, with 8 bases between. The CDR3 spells CSASGTDQPQHF. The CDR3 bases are TGCAGTGCTAGTGGCACAGATCAGCCCCAGCATTTT.

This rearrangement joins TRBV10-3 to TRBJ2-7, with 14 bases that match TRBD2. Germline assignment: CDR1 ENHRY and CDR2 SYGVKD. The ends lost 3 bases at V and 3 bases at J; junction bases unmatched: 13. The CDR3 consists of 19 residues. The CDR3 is CAISDLGRGGTSGSYEQYF. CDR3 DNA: TGTGCCATCAGTGACCTTGGCCGGGGGGGGACTAGCGGGAGCTACGAGCAGTACTTC.

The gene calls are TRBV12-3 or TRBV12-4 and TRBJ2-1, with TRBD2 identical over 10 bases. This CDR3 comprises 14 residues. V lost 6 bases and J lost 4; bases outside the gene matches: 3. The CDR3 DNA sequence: TGTGCCAGCAGCAATAGCGGGGGGTACAATGAGCAGTTCTTC. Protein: CASSNSGGYNEQFF.

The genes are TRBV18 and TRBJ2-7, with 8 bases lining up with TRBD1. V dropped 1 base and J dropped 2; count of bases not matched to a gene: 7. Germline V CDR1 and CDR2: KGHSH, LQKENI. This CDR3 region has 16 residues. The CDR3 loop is CASSPLGTGGTYEQYF. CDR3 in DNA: TGTGCCAGCTCACCACTTGGGACAGGCGGCACCTACGAGCAGTACTTC.

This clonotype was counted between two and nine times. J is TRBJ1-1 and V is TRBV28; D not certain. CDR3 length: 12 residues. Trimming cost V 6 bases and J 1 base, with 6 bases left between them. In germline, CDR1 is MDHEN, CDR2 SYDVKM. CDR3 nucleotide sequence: TGTGCCAGCAGAAGTCAGAACACTGAAGCTTTCTTT. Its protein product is CASRSQNTEAFF.

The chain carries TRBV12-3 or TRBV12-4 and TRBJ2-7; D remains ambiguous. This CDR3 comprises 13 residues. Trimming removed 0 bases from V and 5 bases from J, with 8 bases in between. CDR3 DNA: TGTGCCAGCAGTTTAGCGATTGTTAACGAGCAGTACTTC. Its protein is CASSLAIVNEQYF.

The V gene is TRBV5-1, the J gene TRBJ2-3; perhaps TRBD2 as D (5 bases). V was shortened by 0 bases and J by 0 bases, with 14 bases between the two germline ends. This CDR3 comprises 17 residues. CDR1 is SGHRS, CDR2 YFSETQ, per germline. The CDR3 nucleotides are TGCGCCAGCAGCTTGGGAGCTAGCAGACCTAGCACAGATACGCAGTATTTT. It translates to CASSLGASRPSTDTQYF.

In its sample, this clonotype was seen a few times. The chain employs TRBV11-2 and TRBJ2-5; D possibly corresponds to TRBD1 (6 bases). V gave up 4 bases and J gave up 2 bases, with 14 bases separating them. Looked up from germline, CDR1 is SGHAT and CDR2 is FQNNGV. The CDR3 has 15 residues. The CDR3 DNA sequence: TGTGCCAGCAGCTCCCAGAGGACAGTTCAAGAGACCCAGTACTTC. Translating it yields CASSSQRTVQETQYF.

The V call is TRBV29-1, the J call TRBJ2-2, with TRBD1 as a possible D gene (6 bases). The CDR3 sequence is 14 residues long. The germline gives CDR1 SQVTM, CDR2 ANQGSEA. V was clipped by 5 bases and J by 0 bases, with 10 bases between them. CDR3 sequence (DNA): TGCAGCGTTTGGGGACACCCGAACACCGGGGAGCTGTTTTTT. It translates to CSVWGHPNTGELFF.